The 13 T cell receptor beta chains listed next were all sequenced from one sample in a study of T cell repertoires in cytomegalovirus infection. TCRdb called the reads again in MiXCR, with one record for every CDR3 protein. The data show about 89,000 distinct CDR3 sequences, 25% to 30% seen once. The antigens of these receptors remain unknown. Sequencing used CD8+ T cells from cultured PBMCs, obtained from culture after CMV antigen stimulation. These receptors were collected from a human donor in good health (CMV status not recorded). Some clones in this sample may be carry-over from other donors' samples.

This chain links TRBV5-1 with TRBJ2-7; tentatively, D is TRBD1 (6 bases). The CDR3 runs 15 residues. Germline values: CDR1 SGHRS, CDR2 YFSETQ. V was shortened by 4 bases and J by 0 bases, with 14 bases between the two germline ends. The CDR3 coding sequence is TGCGCCAGCAGCAGGACAGCGTTTGCCTCCTACGAGCAGTACTTC. Its translation is CASSRTAFASYEQYF. Variable domain in full (rest from reference TRBV5-1 and TRBJ2-7): KAGVTQTPRYLIKTRGQQVTLSCSPISGHRSVSWYQQTPGQGLQFLFEYFSETQRNKGNFPGRFSGRQFSNSRSEMNVSTLELGDSALYLCASSRTAFASYEQYFGPGTRLTVT.

The sample holds a few counts of this clonotype. This rearrangement joins TRBV11-3 to TRBJ1-6; TRBD1 might be the D (5 bases). The germline V and J ends were trimmed by 1 base and 3 bases, with 10 bases remaining between them. The CDR3 loop spans 16 amino acids. Per the germline V gene, CDR1 is SGHNT and CDR2 is YENEEA. This chain's CDR3 is CASSLGSGYYNSPLHF. CDR3 DNA: TGTGCCAGCAGCTTAGGGTCAGGGTACTATAATTCACCCCTCCACTTT.

The CDR3 sequence is CASSPILAGPKETQYF. CDR3 nucleotide sequence: TGTGCCAGCAGCCCAATACTAGCGGGGCCTAAAGAGACCCAGTACTTC. The V call is TRBV7-9, the J call TRBJ2-5, with 10 bases matching TRBD2. This CDR3 is built from 16 residues. V shed 5 bases, J shed 3 bases, and the junction held 9 bases outside the gene matches. The V gene's germline CDR1 is SEHNR and CDR2 FQNEAQ (reference sequence).

This clonotype has only a few counts. The chain links TRBV6-5 to TRBJ2-3; D gene uncertain. Germline V gives CDR1 MNHEY, CDR2 SVGAGI. V was shortened by 6 bases and J by 5 bases, with 12 bases between the two germline ends. CDR3 size: 13 residues. CDR3 region: CASSVLTEDTQYF. The CDR3 nucleotides read TGTGCCAGCAGCGTCCTTACGGAAGATACGCAGTATTTT.

V and J are TRBV4-1 and TRBJ2-7; possibly TRBD1 for D (5 bases). Germline loops: CDR1 MGHRA, CDR2 YSYEKL. This CDR3 comprises 15 residues. Trimming cost V 0 bases and J 1 base, with 10 bases left between them. CDR3 sequence: CASSQERAGSYEQYF. CDR3 coding DNA: TGCGCCAGCAGCCAAGAAAGGGCAGGGTCCTACGAGCAGTACTTC.

The table lists this clonotype with a few counts. The chain joins TRBV7-6 to TRBJ2-7, with unresolved D. Trimming cost V 5 bases and J 7 bases, with 12 bases left between them. Per the germline V gene, CDR1 is SGHVS and CDR2 is FNYEAQ. The CDR3 extends over 12 amino acids. The CDR3 coding sequence is TGTGCCAGCAGCCCTACCTTGGAGGAGCAGTACTTC. It codes for CASSPTLEEQYF.

The V and J genes are TRBV28 and TRBJ2-7; perhaps D is TRBD1 or TRBD2 (6 bases each). Deletions cut 5 bases from V and 0 bases from J, with 20 bases between. Germline CDR1 and CDR2: MDHEN and SYDVKM. The CDR3 runs 17 residues. The CDR3 DNA follows: TGTGCCAGCAGTGTGTCGGCCTCGGGGGCGAGCTCCTACGAGCAGTACTTC. Translation: CASSVSASGASSYEQYF.

CDR3 region: CASSDPRDRGKETQYF. The CDR3 coding sequence is TGTGCCAGCAGTGACCCCCGGGACAGGGGGAAAGAGACCCAGTACTTC. This rearrangement joins TRBV6-6 to TRBJ2-5; 11 bases agree with TRBD1. Germline-derived CDR1 and CDR2 are MNHNY and SVGAGI (reference sequence). Trimming took 5 bases from V and 3 from J; bases not matched to a gene: 8. The CDR3 runs 16 residues.

As for this clonotype: A much more abundant neighbour one base away suggests this may be a read error. The chain combines TRBV6-6 with TRBJ1-1; no reliable D call. The CDR3 is made up of 15 amino acids. Germline CDR1 reads MNHNY; CDR2 reads SVGAGI (reference sequence). CDR3 DNA sequence: TGTGCCAGCAGACCGGGTCTGGGAATGAACACTGAAGTTTTCTTT. Translating it yields CASRPGLGMNTEVFF.

The chain couples TRBV12-3 or TRBV12-4 to TRBJ2-1; 8 nucleotides agree with TRBD2. The CDR3 is 15 residues long. V gave up 5 bases and J gave up 0 bases; unmatched junction bases: 3. The DNA for the CDR3 is TGTGCCAGCAGTCAACTAGCGGCCTCCTACAATGAGCAGTTCTTC. Amino acid sequence: CASSQLAASYNEQFF.

This clonotype was counted between two and nine times. The chain uses TRBV7-3 and TRBJ2-7; 9 bases are a match to TRBD1. The CDR3 covers 15 residues. Germline V gene lookup returns CDR1 SGHTA and CDR2 FQGTGA. V lost 4 bases, J lost 5 bases, and 9 bases stayed unmatched. CDR3: CASSYRGQGNHEQYF. DNA of the CDR3: TGTGCCAGCAGCTACCGGGGACAGGGTAACCACGAGCAGTACTTC.

This clonotype was detected a few times. The rearrangement joins TRBV11-2 to TRBJ2-3; D gene uncertain. CDR1 is SGHAT and CDR2 is FQNNGV in the germline V gene. The CDR3 is made up of 17 amino acids. The V end lost 3 bases, the J end lost 0 bases, and 16 bases lay between the germline ends. The CDR3 DNA is TGTGCCAGCAGCTTCCCCCAGGACCTCCCAAGCACAGATACGCAGTATTTT. Protein sequence: CASSFPQDLPSTDTQYF.

This clonotype was counted a single time. The chain is built from TRBV9 and TRBJ1-2, with 7 bases identical to TRBD1. The V segment lost 3 bases and the J segment 2 bases; nucleotides outside the gene matches: 7. This CDR3 has 15 residues. The V gene's germline CDR1 is SGDLS and CDR2 YYNGEE. As DNA, the CDR3 is TGTGCCAGCAGCGCATCCGGGACAGTCAACTATGGCTACACCTTC. Protein sequence: CASSASGTVNYGYTF.